The 3 T cell receptor beta chains in this list originate from one sample, sequenced in a study of blood T cell repertoires in COVID-19. Sequencing was performed with immunoSEQ multiplex PCR; in TCRdb, only in-frame clones are kept and a portion is missing. Counted here are around 80,000 clones, 75% to 85% occurring once; the ten biggest clones make up under 30%. The sequencing input was peripheral blood. Receptor source: a human donor in a cohort sampled during active COVID-19.

The V and J genes are TRBV2 and TRBJ2-1, with TRBD2 matching over 7 bases. The CDR3 covers 12 residues. Per the germline V gene, CDR1 is SNHLY and CDR2 is FYNNEI. J gave up 8 bases and V 7 bases, and 5 bases lay outside the gene matches. CDR3 sequence reads: CASTRREDEQFF. The CDR3 DNA is TGTGCCAGCACCCGACGGGAGGATGAGCAGTTCTTC.

The chain is built from TRBV7-9 and TRBJ1-2; D unresolved. CDR3 length: 13 residues. Germline CDR1 and CDR2: SEHNR and FQNEAQ (reference sequence). V was trimmed by 5 bases and J by 7 bases, leaving 14 bases between them. This CDR3 is CASSLDVASGYTF. The CDR3 region has the DNA TGTGCCAGCAGCCTCGACGTAGCGAGTGGCTACACCTTC.

This clone has more than one count but fewer than ten. The junction departs from germline at one end; a sequencing error may be responsible. The genes are TRBV7-9 and TRBJ2-7; the D gene is possibly TRBD1 (6 bases). Germline CDR1 is SEHNR and CDR2 is FQNEAQ (reference sequence). This CDR3 region has 13 residues. The CDR3 loop is CASSDRWIGTSFF. CDR3 nucleotides: TGTGCCAGCAGCGACCGTTGGATCGGGACAAGTTTTTTC. Full variable domain (missing parts from reference TRBV7-9 and TRBJ2-7): DTGVSQNPRHKITKRGQNVTFRCDPISEHNRLYWYRQTLGQGPEFLTYFQNEAQLEKSRLLSDRFSAERPKGSFSTLEIQRTEQGDSAMYLCASSDRWIGTSFFGPGTRLTVT.